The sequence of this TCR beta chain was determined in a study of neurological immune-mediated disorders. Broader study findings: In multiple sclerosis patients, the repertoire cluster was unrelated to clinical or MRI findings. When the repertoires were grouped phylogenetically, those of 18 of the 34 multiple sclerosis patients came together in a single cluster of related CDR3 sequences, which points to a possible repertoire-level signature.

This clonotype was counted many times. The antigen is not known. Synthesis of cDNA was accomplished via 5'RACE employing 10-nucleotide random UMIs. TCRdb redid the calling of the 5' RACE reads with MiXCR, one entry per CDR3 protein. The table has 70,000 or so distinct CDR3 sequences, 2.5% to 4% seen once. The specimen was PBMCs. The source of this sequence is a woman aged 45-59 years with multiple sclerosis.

CDR3 amino acids: CSARVGQKRGGYTF. The CDR3 DNA reads TGCAGTGCTAGAGTGGGGCAGAAAAGGGGTGGCTACACCTTC. J is TRBJ1-2 and V is TRBV20-1, with TRBD1 as a possible D gene (5 bases). Germline V lookup: CDR1 DFQATT, CDR2 SNEGSKA (reference sequence). V lost 1 base, J lost 7 bases, and 16 bases lay in between. The CDR3 consists of 14 residues.